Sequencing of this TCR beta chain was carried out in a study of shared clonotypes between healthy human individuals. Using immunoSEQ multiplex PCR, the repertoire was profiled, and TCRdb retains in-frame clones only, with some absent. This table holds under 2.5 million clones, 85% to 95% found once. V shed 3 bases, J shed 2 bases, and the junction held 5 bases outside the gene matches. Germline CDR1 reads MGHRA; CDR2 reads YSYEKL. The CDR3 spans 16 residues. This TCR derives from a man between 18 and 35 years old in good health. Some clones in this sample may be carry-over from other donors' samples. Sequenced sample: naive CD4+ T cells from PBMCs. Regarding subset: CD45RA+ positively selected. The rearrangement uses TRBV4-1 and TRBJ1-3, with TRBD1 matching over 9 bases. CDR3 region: CASSHPDRGAGNTIYF. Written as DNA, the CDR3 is TGCGCCAGCAGCCATCCAGACAGGGGGGCTGGAAACACCATATATTTT.